This T cell receptor beta chain emerged from a study of vaccination and CD4 T cells after COVID-19. Sequencing of DNA taken from cultured CD4+ T cells relied on the Oncomine TCR Beta short-read assay. A single record per CDR3 protein comes from TCRdb applying MiXCR to the PCR reads. The repertoire holds tens of thousands of distinct CDR3 sequences, with roughly 40% as singletons. Regarding this clonotype: Its antigen is undetermined.

Time point meaning: late sampling 161 to 241 days after vaccination in three convalescent patients. Regarding treatment: roughly ten-day PBMC culture with coronavirus spike peptide pools or control peptides (ViraFEST assay). A negative selection step was used to isolate CD4+ T cells once culture had run for approximately eleven days. The clonotype originates from a human donor who had recovered from COVID-19. The source material was CD4+ T cells from blood, cultured in vitro, sampled about 7 months after SARS-CoV-2 vaccination.

The CDR3 protein is CASSFPLAAGELFF. CDR3 nucleotide sequence: TGTGCCAGCAGCTTCCCACTTGCGGCCGGGGAGCTGTTTTTT. V is TRBV7-9 and J is TRBJ2-2; D remains ambiguous. Germline V gene sequence: CDR1 SEHNR, CDR2 FQNEAQ (reference sequence). Trimming removed 3 bases at V and 6 bases at J, with 11 bases between. The CDR3 runs to 14 residues.